The source of this T cell receptor (beta chain) is a study of identifying expanded T cells in peripheral blood. Overall study results and limits: Over around two and four weeks, about 17 and 20 clones changed, versus approximately 1.2 between replicates. Variance in clone template counts between two-week samples significantly increased with total template count across all healthy donors.

In regard to this clone: Its antigen is currently unknown.

The length of the CDR3 is 14 residues. Germline assignment: CDR1 SEHNR and CDR2 FQNEAQ (reference sequence). J lost 5 bases, V lost 6 bases, and 6 bases had no gene match. Collection occurred without any documented infections or immune events in donors. Assay used: immunoSEQ multiplex PCR; TCRdb lists only in-frame clones, some missing. The sample records about 91,000 clones, about 91% being singletons. V gene TRBV7-9 combines with J gene TRBJ1-1; TRBD1 matches 10 bases. The receptor was derived from a person aged 18 to 69 in good health. Specimen: blood. This chain's CDR3 is CASSLTGGWTEAFF. CDR3 nucleotide sequence: TGTGCCAGCAGTCTGACAGGGGGCTGGACTGAAGCTTTCTTT.